The 12 T cell receptor beta chains given below trace back to one sample, sequenced in a study of T cells after yellow fever vaccination. TCRdb re-called the 5' RACE reads with MiXCR, one entry per CDR3 protein. This sample carries a few hundred thousand distinct CDR3 sequences, roughly 7% of them seen once, and the ten largest clones take 18%. The input for sequencing was PBMCs, taken about 49 days after the first yellow fever vaccination. The receptors originated from a man between 18 and 35 years old who received the YFV17D yellow fever vaccine.

This clonotype has only a few counts. CDR3 sequence: CASSVVTSWPDTQYF. DNA for the CDR3: TGTGCCAGCAGCGTAGTCACCTCGTGGCCAGATACGCAGTATTTT. V gene TRBV9 combines with J gene TRBJ2-3; D remains unclear. Germline loops: CDR1 SGDLS, CDR2 YYNGEE. The V end was cut by 0 bases, the J end by 4 bases, with 12 bases between. CDR3 length: 15 residues.

This clonotype has a handful of counts. The chain employs TRBV18 and TRBJ2-1; 12 nucleotides line up with TRBD2. Germline values: CDR1 KGHSH, CDR2 LQKENI. The CDR3 spans 21 residues. The ends lost 3 bases at V and 6 bases at J; junction bases unmatched: 21. CDR3 protein: CASSPLAGGLVEVARSNEQFF. The CDR3 coding sequence is TGTGCCAGCTCACCTCTAGCGGGGGGGCTCGTGGAGGTCGCTAGGAGCAATGAGCAGTTCTTC. Full variable domain (remainder filled in from reference TRBV18 and TRBJ2-1): NAGVMQNPRHLVRRRGQEARLRCSPMKGHSHVYWYRQLPEEGLKFMVYLQKENIIDESGMPKERFSAEFPKEGPSILRIQQVVRGDSAAYFCASSPLAGGLVEVARSNEQFFGPGTRLTVL.

This clonotype turned up a few times. The chain recombines TRBV7-9 with TRBJ1-4; D gene unclear. The CDR3 spans 14 residues. Per the germline V gene, CDR1 is SEHNR and CDR2 is FQNEAQ (reference sequence). Trimming cost V 3 bases and J 8 bases, with 13 bases left between them. CDR3: CASSFGARGEKLFF. Here the CDR3 DNA reads TGTGCCAGCAGCTTCGGAGCCAGAGGGGAAAAACTGTTTTTT.

The V call is TRBV25-1, the J call TRBJ2-7; D not certain. The germline V gene has CDR1 MGHDK and CDR2 SYGVNS. This CDR3 contains 12 residues. The ends were cut back, 4 bases at V and 3 bases at J, with 7 bases in the middle. The CDR3 loop reads CASSVSVYEQYF. CDR3 DNA sequence: TGTGCCAGCAGTGTATCGGTCTACGAGCAGTACTTC.

There are a few counts of this clonotype. The CDR3 DNA reads as TGTGCCTGGAGTGTAGGACAGGGAAACGCCTACGAGCAGTACTTC. This codes for CAWSVGQGNAYEQYF. This rearrangement joins TRBV30 to TRBJ2-7; TRBD1 matches at 8 bases. Losses at the gene ends were 0 bases for V and 2 bases for J; bases not matched to a gene: 6. The length of the CDR3 is 15 residues. The germline CDR1 and CDR2 sequences are GTSNPN and SVGIG (reference sequence). Drawing the rest from reference TRBV30 and TRBJ2-7, the complete variable domain is SQTIHQWPATLVQPVGSPLSLECTVEGTSNPNLYWYRQAAGRGLQLLFYSVGIGQISSEVPQNLSASRPQDRQFILSSKKLLLSDSGFYLCAWSVGQGNAYEQYFGPGTRLTVT.

Concerning this clonotype: Its ends do not fully match the called genes, so a read error is possible. The chain combines TRBV14 with TRBJ2-2; D is possibly TRBD2 (5 bases). CDR1 and CDR2 from the germline V gene are SGHDN and FVKESK. The CDR3 extends over 13 amino acids. This CDR3 is CTSSREYTGELFF. The CDR3 DNA is TGTACCAGCAGCCGAGAATACACCGGGGAGCTGTTTTTC.

This clonotype was counted between two and nine times. This rearrangement joins TRBV4-1 to TRBJ1-2; 9 bases fit TRBD1. The CDR3 runs to 14 residues. The junction had 9 bases not matched to a gene; V was cut back by 4 bases and J by 9 bases. The germline V gene has CDR1 MGHRA and CDR2 YSYEKL. Written as DNA, the CDR3 is TGCGCCAGCAGCCGCCCCCAGGGACAGGGAAGCTACACCTTC. Its translation is CASSRPQGQGSYTF.

This clonotype has only a few counts. The chain joins TRBV12-5 to TRBJ1-4; D not resolved. V lost 8 bases and J 3 bases, leaving 7 bases between the germline ends. Germline CDR1 reads LGHNT; CDR2 reads FRNRAP. The CDR3 runs to 12 residues. In DNA, the CDR3 is TGTGCTAGTTGTCACGCTAATGAAAAACTGTTTTTT. Its translation is CASCHANEKLFF. Full variable domain (missing parts from reference TRBV12-5 and TRBJ1-4): DARVTQTPRHKVTEMGQEVTMRCQPILGHNTVFWYRQTMMQGLELLAYFRNRAPLDDSGMPKDRFSAEMPDATLATLKIQPSEPRDSAVYFCASCHANEKLFFGSGTQLSVL.

In this sample, this clonotype turned up many times. CDR3 nucleotide sequence: TGTGCCAGCAGCGACCGACTAGCGGGGGGTCTCAATGAGCAGTTCTTC. Encoded protein: CASSDRLAGGLNEQFF. The chain recombines TRBV7-8 with TRBJ2-1; 13 positions agree with TRBD2. CDR3 length: 16 amino acids. Germline CDR1 is SGHVS and CDR2 is FQNEAQ. Trimming removed 5 bases from V and 6 bases from J; junction bases left unmatched: 7.

In this sample, this clonotype turned up many times. This chain connects TRBV7-2 to TRBJ1-1; D ambiguous. The germline V gene has CDR1 SGHTA and CDR2 FQGNSA. This CDR3 spans 12 amino acids. Trimming cost V 8 bases and J 3 bases, with 10 bases left between them. The chain's CDR3 is CASSLGYTEAFF. As DNA, the CDR3 is TGTGCCAGCTCCCTCGGGTACACTGAAGCTTTCTTT.

V usage is TRBV4-1 and J usage is TRBJ2-1; TRBD2 might be the D (6 bases). Trimming took off 0 bases at V and 0 bases at J, with 9 bases between the two ends. Looked up from germline, CDR1 is MGHRA and CDR2 is YSYEKL. This CDR3 region has 16 residues. CDR3 nucleotides: TGCGCCAGCAGCCAAGATACGGGGGACTCCTACAATGAGCAGTTCTTC. Translation: CASSQDTGDSYNEQFF.

This clonotype has just a few counts. The gene calls are TRBV25-1 and TRBJ2-1; no definite D call. The V end lost 4 bases, the J end lost 6 bases, and 10 bases lay between the germline ends. The CDR3 covers 13 residues. Germline V gives CDR1 MGHDK, CDR2 SYGVNS. The CDR3 nucleotides read TGTGCCAGCAGTGGAGGATGGGGCAATGAGCAGTTCTTC. This encodes CASSGGWGNEQFF.